This TCR beta chain was identified during a study of cytomegalovirus exposure and HLA in healthy donors. The data were produced by immunoSEQ multiplex PCR, yet TCRdb's version contains in-frame clones alone and is incomplete. The table has 110,000 to 150,000 clones, 85% to 90% seen once. A note on this clone: No antigen is known for it.

Findings and caveats of the study: The tendency of first-cohort TCR clusters to co-occur in the roughly 130 validation repertoires emerged from a later analysis. Altogether, some 170 TCR beta chains were recorded as cytomegalovirus-associated. Whilst most TCR sequences proved rare, a subset of public TCRs occurred across many donors. It was confirmed in vitro that a few of the CMV-associated chains were specific for CMV antigens.

This CDR3 comprises 20 residues. Per germline, CDR1 SGHNT and CDR2 YYREEE (reference sequence). V trimming: 4 bases; J trimming: 3 bases; junction bases outside the gene matches: 13. The clonotype was recovered from a man in his late teens or twenties in good health and CMV-seronegative. This chain joins TRBV5-4 and TRBJ2-6, with 13 bases fitting TRBD2. Sequences were obtained from PBMCs. CDR3 coding DNA: TGTGCCAGCAGCCCACCGGGACTAGCGGGAACACGCGGTGGGGCCAACGTCCTGACTTTC. Protein: CASSPPGLAGTRGGANVLTF.